What follows describes a single TCR beta chain. This sample is drawn from a study of regulatory T cells in long-lasting Graves disease. Study background: Graves' patients, newly diagnosed, had taken antithyroid drugs under 3 months.

Trimming left V 6 bases short and J 9 bases short, with 15 bases between. The germline V gene encodes CDR1 SGHTA and CDR2 FQGNSA. This CDR3 is 12 amino acids long. Noted time point: newly diagnosed GD, antithyroid drugs for less than 3 months. The TCR library was prepared using RNA isolated from PBMCs. Construction of TCR beta libraries relied on iRepertoire HTBI primers and on Arm-PCR targeting CDR3 regions. Each CDR3 protein is one row after TCRdb ran MiXCR on the multiplex PCR reads. The sample yields 250,000 or so distinct CDR3 sequences, over 20% seen once. The chain joins TRBV7-2 to TRBJ2-7; D is unresolved. Sequenced here: peripheral blood mononuclear cells (PBMCs), sampled at new diagnosis, from a patient treated with antithyroid drugs. The sequence was obtained from a female donor with Graves disease. The CDR3 DNA is TGTGCCAGCAGACCACGACCCCGCGGGCAGTACTTC. Translating it yields CASRPRPRGQYF.